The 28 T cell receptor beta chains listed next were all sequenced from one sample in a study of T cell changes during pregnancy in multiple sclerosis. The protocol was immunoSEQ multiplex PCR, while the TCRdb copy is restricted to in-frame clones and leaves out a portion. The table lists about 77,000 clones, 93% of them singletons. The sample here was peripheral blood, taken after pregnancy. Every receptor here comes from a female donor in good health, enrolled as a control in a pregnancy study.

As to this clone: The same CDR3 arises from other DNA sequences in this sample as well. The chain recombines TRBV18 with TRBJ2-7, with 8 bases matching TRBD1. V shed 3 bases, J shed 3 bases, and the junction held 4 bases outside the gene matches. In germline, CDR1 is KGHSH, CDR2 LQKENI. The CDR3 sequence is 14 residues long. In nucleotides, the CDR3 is TGTGCCAGCTCACCGGACAGGGACATCTACGAGCAGTACTTC. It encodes CASSPDRDIYEQYF. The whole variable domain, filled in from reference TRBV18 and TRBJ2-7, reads NAGVMQNPRHLVRRRGQEARLRCSPMKGHSHVYWYRQLPEEGLKFMVYLQKENIIDESGMPKERFSAEFPKEGPSILRIQQVVRGDSAAYFCASSPDRDIYEQYFGPGTRLTVT.

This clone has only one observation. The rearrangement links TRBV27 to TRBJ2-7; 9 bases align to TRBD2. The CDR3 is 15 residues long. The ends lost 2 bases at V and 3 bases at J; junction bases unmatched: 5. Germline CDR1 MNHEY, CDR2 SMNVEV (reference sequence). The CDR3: CASSLELAGIYEQYF. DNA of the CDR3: TGTGCCAGCAGTTTAGAACTAGCGGGCATCTACGAGCAGTACTTC.

The chain's CDR3 is CASSLKGDNEQFF. Written as DNA, the CDR3 is TGTGCCAGCAGTTTAAAAGGGGACAATGAGCAGTTCTTC. V usage is TRBV27 and J usage is TRBJ2-1; D perhaps matches TRBD1 (5 bases). Trimming removed 2 bases from V and 5 bases from J, with 7 bases in between. The CDR3 length is 13 residues. The V gene's germline CDR1 is MNHEY and CDR2 SMNVEV (reference sequence).

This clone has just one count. CDR3 protein: CASSDPAGTGVLAKNIQYF. In DNA, the CDR3 is TGTGCCAGCAGTGACCCCGCCGGGACAGGGGTACTAGCCAAAAACATTCAGTACTTC. The genes are TRBV6-4 and TRBJ2-4; TRBD1 matches at 10 bases. The V gene's germline CDR1 is MRHNA and CDR2 SNTAGT. The V gene end was trimmed by 2 bases and the J gene end by 0 bases; junction bases not matched to a gene: 10. This CDR3 has 19 amino acids.

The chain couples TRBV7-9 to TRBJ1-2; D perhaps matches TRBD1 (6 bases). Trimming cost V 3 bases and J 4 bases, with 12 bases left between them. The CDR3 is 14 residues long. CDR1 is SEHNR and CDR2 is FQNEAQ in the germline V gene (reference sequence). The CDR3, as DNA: TGTGCCAGCAGCTTGAGCGACAGGCTCTATGGCTACACCTTC. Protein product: CASSLSDRLYGYTF.

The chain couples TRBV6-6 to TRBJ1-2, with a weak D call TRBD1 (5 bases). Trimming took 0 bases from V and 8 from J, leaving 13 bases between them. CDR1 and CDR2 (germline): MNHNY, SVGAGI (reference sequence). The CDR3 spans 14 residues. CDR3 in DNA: TGTGCCAGCAGTTACTCGGGGGGAATGTGGGGCTACACCTTC. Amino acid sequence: CASSYSGGMWGYTF.

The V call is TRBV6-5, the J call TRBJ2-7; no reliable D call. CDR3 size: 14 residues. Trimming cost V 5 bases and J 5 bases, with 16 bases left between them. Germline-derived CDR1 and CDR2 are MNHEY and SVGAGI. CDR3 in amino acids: CASSLWANSHEQYF. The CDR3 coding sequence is TGTGCCAGCAGTCTTTGGGCCAACAGCCACGAGCAGTACTTC.

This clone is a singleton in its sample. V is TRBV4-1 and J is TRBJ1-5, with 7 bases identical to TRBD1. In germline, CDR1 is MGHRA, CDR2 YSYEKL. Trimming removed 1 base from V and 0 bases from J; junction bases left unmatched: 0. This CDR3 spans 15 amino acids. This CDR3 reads CASSQGTGSNQPQHF. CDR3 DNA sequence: TGCGCCAGCAGCCAAGGGACAGGTAGCAATCAGCCCCAGCATTTT.

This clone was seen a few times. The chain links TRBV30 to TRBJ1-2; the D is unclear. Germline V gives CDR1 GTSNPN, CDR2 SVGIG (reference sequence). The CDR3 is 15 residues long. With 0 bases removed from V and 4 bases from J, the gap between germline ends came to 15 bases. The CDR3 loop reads CAWSVQWPFFYGYTF. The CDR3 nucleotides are TGTGCCTGGAGTGTACAGTGGCCTTTCTTCTATGGCTACACCTTC.

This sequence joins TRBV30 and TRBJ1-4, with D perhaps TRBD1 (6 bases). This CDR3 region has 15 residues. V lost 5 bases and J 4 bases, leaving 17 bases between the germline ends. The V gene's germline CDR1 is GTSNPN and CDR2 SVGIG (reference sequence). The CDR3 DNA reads TGTGCCTGGGACTTCCCGGGACAAAGTAATGAAAAACTGTTTTTT. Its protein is CAWDFPGQSNEKLFF.

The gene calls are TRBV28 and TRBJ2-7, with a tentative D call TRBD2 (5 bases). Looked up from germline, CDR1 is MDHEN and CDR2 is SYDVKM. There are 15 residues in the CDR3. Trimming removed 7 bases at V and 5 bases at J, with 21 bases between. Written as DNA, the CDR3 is TGTGCCAGCAAGGCCCCCCACGGGCACGGGGACGAGCAGTACTTC. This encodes CASKAPHGHGDEQYF.

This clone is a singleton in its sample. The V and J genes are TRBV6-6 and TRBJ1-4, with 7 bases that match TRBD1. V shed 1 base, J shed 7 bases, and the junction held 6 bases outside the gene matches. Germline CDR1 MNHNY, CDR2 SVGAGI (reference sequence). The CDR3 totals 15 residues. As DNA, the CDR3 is TGTGCCAGCAGTTACTTATGGGACAGTTCTGAAAAACTGTTTTTT. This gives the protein CASSYLWDSSEKLFF.

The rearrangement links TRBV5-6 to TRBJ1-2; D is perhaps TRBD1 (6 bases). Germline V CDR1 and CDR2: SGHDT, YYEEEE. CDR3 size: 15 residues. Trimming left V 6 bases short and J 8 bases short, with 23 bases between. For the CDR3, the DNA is TGTGCCAGCATCTCACCGGGGAGGGGGACTGACGGCTACACCTTC. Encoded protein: CASISPGRGTDGYTF.

The CDR3 coding sequence is TGTGCCAGCAGTTATGGCAGCTCTGGAAACACCATATATTTT. Its protein is CASSYGSSGNTIYF. The gene calls are TRBV6-5 and TRBJ1-3; D gene uncertain. V lost 3 bases and J 0 bases, leaving 6 bases between the germline ends. This CDR3 region has 14 residues. Germline V CDR1 and CDR2: MNHEY, SVGAGI.

The CDR3 DNA sequence: TGTGCCAGCAGACAGGGTACCTCGGCCTACTATGGCTACACCTTC. Its protein product is CASRQGTSAYYGYTF. This chain links TRBV7-9 with TRBJ1-2; possible D gene TRBD1, 6 bases. The CDR3 has 15 amino acids. Germline-derived CDR1 and CDR2 are SEHNR and FQNEAQ (reference sequence). Trimming pared 6 bases from V and 3 bases from J, leaving 17 bases between.

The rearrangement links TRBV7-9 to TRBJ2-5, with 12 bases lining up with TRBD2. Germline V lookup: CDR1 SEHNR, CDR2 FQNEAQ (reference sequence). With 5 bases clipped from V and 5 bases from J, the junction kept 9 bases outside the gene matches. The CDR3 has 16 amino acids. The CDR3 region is CASSRSSGGAEETQYF. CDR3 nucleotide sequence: TGTGCCAGCAGCCGATCTAGCGGGGGGGCCGAGGAGACCCAGTACTTC.

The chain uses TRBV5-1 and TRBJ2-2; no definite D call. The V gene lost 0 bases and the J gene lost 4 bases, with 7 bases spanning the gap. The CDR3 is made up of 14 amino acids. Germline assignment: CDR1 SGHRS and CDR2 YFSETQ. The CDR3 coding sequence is TGCGCCAGCAGCTTGGCCGATAGCACCGGGGAGCTGTTTTTT. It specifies CASSLADSTGELFF.

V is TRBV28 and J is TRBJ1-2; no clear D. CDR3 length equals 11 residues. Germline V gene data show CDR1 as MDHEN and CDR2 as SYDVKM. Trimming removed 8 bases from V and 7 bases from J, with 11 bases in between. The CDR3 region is CASDAPSGYTF. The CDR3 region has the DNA TGTGCCAGCGATGCCCCGAGTGGCTACACCTTC.

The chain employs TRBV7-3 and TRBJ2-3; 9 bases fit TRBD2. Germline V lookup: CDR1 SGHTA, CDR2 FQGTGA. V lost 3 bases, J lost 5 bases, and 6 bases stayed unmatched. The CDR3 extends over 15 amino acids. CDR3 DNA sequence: TGTGCCAGCAGCTTCGGGACTAGCACCCTAGATACGCAGTATTTT. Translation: CASSFGTSTLDTQYF. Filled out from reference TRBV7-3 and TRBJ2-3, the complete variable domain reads GAGVSQTPSNKVTEKGKYVELRCDPISGHTALYWYRQSLGQGPEFLIYFQGTGAADDSGLPNDRFFAVRPEGSVSTLKIQRTERGDSAVYLCASSFGTSTLDTQYFGPGTRLTVL.

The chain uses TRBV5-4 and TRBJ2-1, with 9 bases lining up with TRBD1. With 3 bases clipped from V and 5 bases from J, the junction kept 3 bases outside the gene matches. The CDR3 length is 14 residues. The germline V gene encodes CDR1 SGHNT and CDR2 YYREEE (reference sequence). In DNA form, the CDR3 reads TGTGCCAGCAGCTGGCGGACAGGGGACAATGAGCAGTTCTTC. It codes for CASSWRTGDNEQFF.

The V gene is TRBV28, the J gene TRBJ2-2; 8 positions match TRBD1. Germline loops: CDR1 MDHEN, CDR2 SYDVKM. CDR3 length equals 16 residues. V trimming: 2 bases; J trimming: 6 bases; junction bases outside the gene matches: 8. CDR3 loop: CASSLLEDRVAGELFF. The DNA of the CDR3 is TGTGCCAGCAGTTTACTCGAGGACAGGGTGGCCGGGGAGCTGTTTTTT. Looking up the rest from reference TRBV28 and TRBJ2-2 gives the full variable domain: DVKVTQSSRYLVKRTGEKVFLECVQDMDHENMFWYRQDPGLGLRLIYFSYDVKMKEKGDIPEGYSVSREKKERFSLILESASTNQTSMYLCASSLLEDRVAGELFFGEGSRLTVL.

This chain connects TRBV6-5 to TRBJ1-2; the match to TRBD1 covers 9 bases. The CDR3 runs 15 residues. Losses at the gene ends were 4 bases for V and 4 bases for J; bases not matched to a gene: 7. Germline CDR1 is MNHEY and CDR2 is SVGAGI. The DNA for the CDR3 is TGTGCCAGCAGTTTTAAAACGACAGGGGGCTATGGCTACACCTTC. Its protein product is CASSFKTTGGYGYTF.

CDR3 in amino acids: CASSLAGTGLSEQYF. CDR3 bases: TGCGCCAGCAGCTTGGCCGGGACAGGGCTCTCCGAGCAGTACTTC. The chain recombines TRBV5-1 with TRBJ2-7; 9 bases match TRBD1. There are 15 residues in the CDR3. After removal of 0 bases from V and 6 bases from J, the junction contained 7 bases not matched to a gene. Looked up from germline, CDR1 is SGHRS and CDR2 is YFSETQ.

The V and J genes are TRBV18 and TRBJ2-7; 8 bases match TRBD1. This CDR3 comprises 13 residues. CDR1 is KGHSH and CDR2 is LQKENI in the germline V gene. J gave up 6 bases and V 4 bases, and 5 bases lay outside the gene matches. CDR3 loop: CASSQGTGGEQYF. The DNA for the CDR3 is TGTGCCAGCTCACAGGGAACAGGGGGCGAGCAGTACTTC.

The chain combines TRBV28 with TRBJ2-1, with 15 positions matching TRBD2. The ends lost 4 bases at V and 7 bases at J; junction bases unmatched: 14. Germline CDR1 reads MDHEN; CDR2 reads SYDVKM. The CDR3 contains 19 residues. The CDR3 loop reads CASSSFTGGTSGRWNEQFF. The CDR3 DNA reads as TGTGCCAGCAGTTCATTCACAGGGGGGACTAGCGGGAGGTGGAATGAGCAGTTCTTC. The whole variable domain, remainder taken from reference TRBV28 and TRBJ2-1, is DVKVTQSSRYLVKRTGEKVFLECVQDMDHENMFWYRQDPGLGLRLIYFSYDVKMKEKGDIPEGYSVSREKKERFSLILESASTNQTSMYLCASSSFTGGTSGRWNEQFFGPGTRLTVL.

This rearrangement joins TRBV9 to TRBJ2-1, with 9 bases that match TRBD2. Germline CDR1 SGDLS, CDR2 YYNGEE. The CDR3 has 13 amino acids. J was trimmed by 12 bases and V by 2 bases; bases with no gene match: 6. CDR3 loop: CASSVAGGPVQFF. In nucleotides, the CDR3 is TGTGCCAGCAGCGTTGCGGGGGGGCCTGTGCAGTTCTTC.

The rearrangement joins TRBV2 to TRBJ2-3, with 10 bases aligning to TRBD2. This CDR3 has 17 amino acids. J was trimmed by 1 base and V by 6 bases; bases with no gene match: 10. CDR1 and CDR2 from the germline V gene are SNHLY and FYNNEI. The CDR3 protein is CASSFGLAGGGTDTQYF. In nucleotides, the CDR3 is TGTGCCAGCAGCTTCGGCTTAGCGGGGGGCGGCACAGATACGCAGTATTTT.

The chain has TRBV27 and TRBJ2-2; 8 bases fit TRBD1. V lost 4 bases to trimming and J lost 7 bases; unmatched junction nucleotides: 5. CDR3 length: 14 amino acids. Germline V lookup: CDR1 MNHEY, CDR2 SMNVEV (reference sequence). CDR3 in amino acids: CASSWTGLVGELFF. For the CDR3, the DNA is TGTGCCAGCAGTTGGACAGGGCTGGTCGGGGAGCTGTTTTTT.